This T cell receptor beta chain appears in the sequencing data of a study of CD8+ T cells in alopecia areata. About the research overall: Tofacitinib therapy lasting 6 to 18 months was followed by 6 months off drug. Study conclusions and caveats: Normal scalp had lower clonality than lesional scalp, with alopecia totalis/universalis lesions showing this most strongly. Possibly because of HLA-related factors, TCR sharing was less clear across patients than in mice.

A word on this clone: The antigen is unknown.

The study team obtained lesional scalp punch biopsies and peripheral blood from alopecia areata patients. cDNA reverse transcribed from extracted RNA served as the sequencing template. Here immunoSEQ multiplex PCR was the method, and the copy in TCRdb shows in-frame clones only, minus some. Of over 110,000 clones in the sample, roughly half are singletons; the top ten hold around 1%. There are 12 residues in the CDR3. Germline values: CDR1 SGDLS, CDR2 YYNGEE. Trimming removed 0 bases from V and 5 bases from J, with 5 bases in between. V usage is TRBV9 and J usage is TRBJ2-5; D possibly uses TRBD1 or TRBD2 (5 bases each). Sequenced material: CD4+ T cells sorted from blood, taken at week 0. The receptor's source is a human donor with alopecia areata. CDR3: CASSVGGETQYF. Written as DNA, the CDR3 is TGTGCCAGCAGCGTAGGGGGGGAGACCCAGTACTTC.